Below, 12 T cell receptor beta chains from the same sample are listed, as sequenced in a study of blood T cell repertoires in COVID-19. Clones were read by immunoSEQ multiplex PCR, and TCRdb kept only the in-frame ones, dropping some. The sample consists of approximately 290,000 clones, about 85% of them appearing once. Source material: peripheral blood. The receptors were gathered from a human donor with COVID-19, enrolled during active disease. The donor label of this sample is uncertain.

Comment on this clone: One end of the junction fails to match germline, which may point to a read error. This chain links TRBV7-7 with TRBJ2-7; TRBD1 matches 10 bases. Germline CDR1 reads SSHAT; CDR2 reads FNYEAQ (reference sequence). The length of the CDR3 is 15 residues. CDR3 nucleotides: TGTGCTAGCAGCCCTCGACAGGGGGCGGGGGTCGAGCAGTACTTC. Translating it yields CASSPRQGAGVEQYF.

The count of this clone is one. The rearrangement joins TRBV5-6 to TRBJ2-5; perhaps TRBD1 as D (6 bases). Germline V lookup: CDR1 SGHDT, CDR2 YYEEEE. V lost 0 bases, J lost 7 bases, and 13 bases lay in between. The CDR3 loop spans 14 amino acids. CDR3 loop: CASSLAGTSGTQYF. Written as DNA, the CDR3 is TGTGCCAGCAGCTTGGCCGGGACATCGGGGACCCAGTACTTC.

This chain joins TRBV3-1 (or the pseudogene TRBV3-2) and TRBJ2-2, with D perhaps matching TRBD2 (5 bases). The CDR3 sequence is 14 residues long. Trimming stripped 6 bases from V and 3 bases from J, with 11 bases between. In germline, CDR1 is LGHDT, CDR2 YNNKEL (reference sequence). This CDR3 is CASSPTGYTGELFF. CDR3 nucleotides: TGTGCCAGCAGTCCGACGGGATACACCGGGGAGCTGTTTTTT.

V and J are TRBV28 and TRBJ1-6; D unresolved. V gave up 3 bases and J gave up 3 bases, with 9 bases separating them. Looked up from germline, CDR1 is MDHEN and CDR2 is SYDVKM. The CDR3 consists of 15 residues. CDR3 residues: CASSFLAVYNSPLHF. Here the CDR3 DNA reads TGTGCCAGCAGTTTTCTGGCAGTCTATAATTCACCCCTCCACTTT.

The chain carries TRBV21-1 and TRBJ2-7; TRBD2, the table's D call, lacks a check against the DNA. TRBV21-1 is noted as a pseudogene. CDR3 length equals 15 residues. This chain's CDR3 is CASSKVSVRAYEQYF. DNA of the CDR3: TGTGCCAGCAGCAAAGTCAGCGTGCGGGCTTACGAGCAGTACTTC.

This chain links TRBV18 with TRBJ2-3, with 13 bases fitting TRBD2. Germline V lookup: CDR1 KGHSH, CDR2 LQKENI. The CDR3 has 18 amino acids. Germline trimming cut 2 bases from V and 3 bases from J; bases unmatched to any gene: 8. CDR3 sequence (DNA): TGTGCCAGCTCACCAATGGGACTAGCGGGATCGCAGACAGATACGCAGTATTTT. Amino acid sequence: CASSPMGLAGSQTDTQYF. Full variable domain (missing parts from reference TRBV18 and TRBJ2-3): NAGVMQNPRHLVRRRGQEARLRCSPMKGHSHVYWYRQLPEEGLKFMVYLQKENIIDESGMPKERFSAEFPKEGPSILRIQQVVRGDSAAYFCASSPMGLAGSQTDTQYFGPGTRLTVL.

V and J are TRBV28 and TRBJ1-6, with D hard to call. The CDR3 contains 14 residues. Trimming pared 2 bases from V and 4 bases from J, leaving 6 bases between. CDR1 MDHEN and CDR2 SYDVKM come from the germline V gene. The CDR3 region has the DNA TGTGCCAGCAGTTTAGAACAATATAATTCACCCCTCCACTTT. Translation gives CASSLEQYNSPLHF.

The rearrangement uses TRBV7-2 and TRBJ2-1, with a weak D call TRBD1 (6 bases). V lost 0 bases and J 3 bases, leaving 9 bases between the germline ends. Germline values: CDR1 SGHTA, CDR2 FQGNSA. This CDR3 is 15 amino acids long. The CDR3 region has the DNA TGTGCCAGCAGCTTAGCGCAGGGGAACTACAATGAGCAGTTCTTC. Protein sequence: CASSLAQGNYNEQFF.

This chain connects TRBV27 to TRBJ1-6; D gene unclear. Trimming took 3 bases from V and 7 from J, leaving 10 bases between them. Per germline, CDR1 MNHEY and CDR2 SMNVEV (reference sequence). The CDR3 runs to 14 residues. The CDR3 spells CASSFTGGNSPLHF. The CDR3 DNA reads TGTGCCAGCAGTTTCACTGGAGGAAATTCACCCCTCCACTTT.

The chain has TRBV11-2 and TRBJ2-7; D gene unclear. V was cut by 6 bases and J by 3 bases, with 6 bases left in between. This CDR3 has 11 amino acids. Germline V gene lookup returns CDR1 SGHAT and CDR2 FQNNGV. In DNA form, the CDR3 reads TGTGCCAGCAGTCGGAGCTACGAGCAGTACTTC. It encodes CASSRSYEQYF. The complete variable domain, with remaining parts taken from reference TRBV11-2 and TRBJ2-7, reads EAGVAQSPRYKIIEKRQSVAFWCNPISGHATLYWYQQILGQGPKLLIQFQNNGVVDDSQLPKDRFSAERLKGVDSTLKIQPAKLEDSAVYLCASSRSYEQYFGPGTRLTVT.

The chain joins TRBV19 to TRBJ2-3; tentatively, D is TRBD1 (6 bases). Trimming removed 6 bases at V and 2 bases at J, with 15 bases between. Germline assignment: CDR1 LNHDA and CDR2 SQIVND (reference sequence). The CDR3 has 15 amino acids. The CDR3 region has the DNA TGTGCCAGTAGGGCCCAGGGGCAACCCACAGATACGCAGTATTTT. Its protein is CASRAQGQPTDTQYF.

The CDR3, as DNA: TGTGCCAGCAGTTTACGCTACAATGAGCAGTTCTTC. Amino acid sequence: CASSLRYNEQFF. The chain is built from TRBV28 and TRBJ2-1; D ambiguous. The germline CDR1 and CDR2 sequences are MDHEN and SYDVKM. With 2 bases removed from V and 3 bases from J, the gap between germline ends came to 2 bases. This CDR3 region has 12 residues.